This T cell receptor (beta chain) derives from a study of cytomegalovirus exposure and HLA in healthy donors. Notes on the study in general: As was reported, the HLA-A and HLA-B alleles of most subjects were accurately predicted from TCR beta sequences. In a later analysis, a missense DCLRE1C variant was linked to TCR beta V- and J-gene trimming.

Notes on this clone: The antigen is not known.

Germline V CDR1 and CDR2: SGHTA, FQGNSA. The germline V and J ends were trimmed by 5 bases and 4 bases, with 17 bases remaining between them. There are 16 residues in the CDR3. Primers: 60 Vbeta forward and 13 Jbeta reverse. Profiling relied on immunoSEQ multiplex PCR, and the TCRdb table lists in-frame clones only, not all of them. The sample has approximately 170,000 clones; around 77% are singletons. Sequencing used PBMCs. This receptor was identified in a middle-aged man in good health and CMV-seronegative. V is TRBV7-2 and J is TRBJ2-2; D is perhaps TRBD1 (5 bases). CDR3 loop: CASSPQVPVGTGELFF. CDR3 coding DNA: TGTGCCAGCAGCCCACAGGTCCCGGTAGGCACCGGGGAGCTGTTTTTT. Filled out from reference TRBV7-2 and TRBJ2-2, the complete variable domain reads GAGVSQSPSNKVTEKGKDVELRCDPISGHTALYWYRQSLGQGLEFLIYFQGNSAPDKSGLPSDRFSAERTGGSVSTLTIQRTQQEDSAVYLCASSPQVPVGTGELFFGEGSRLTVL.